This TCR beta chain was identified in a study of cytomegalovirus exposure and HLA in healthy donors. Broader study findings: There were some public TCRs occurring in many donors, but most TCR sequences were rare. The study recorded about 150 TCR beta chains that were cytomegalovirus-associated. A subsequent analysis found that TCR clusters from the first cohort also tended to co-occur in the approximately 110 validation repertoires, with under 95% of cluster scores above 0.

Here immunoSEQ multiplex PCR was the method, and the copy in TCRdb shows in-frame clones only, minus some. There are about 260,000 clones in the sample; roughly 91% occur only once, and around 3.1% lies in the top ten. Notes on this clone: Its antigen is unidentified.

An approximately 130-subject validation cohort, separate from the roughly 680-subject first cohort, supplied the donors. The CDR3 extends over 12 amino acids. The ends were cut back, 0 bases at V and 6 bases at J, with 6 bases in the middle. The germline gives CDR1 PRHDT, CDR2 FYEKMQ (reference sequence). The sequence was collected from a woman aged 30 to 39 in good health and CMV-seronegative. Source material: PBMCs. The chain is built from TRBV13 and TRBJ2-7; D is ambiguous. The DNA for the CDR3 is TGTGCCAGCAGCTTAGGGGAAAGCGAGCAGTACTTC. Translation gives CASSLGESEQYF.